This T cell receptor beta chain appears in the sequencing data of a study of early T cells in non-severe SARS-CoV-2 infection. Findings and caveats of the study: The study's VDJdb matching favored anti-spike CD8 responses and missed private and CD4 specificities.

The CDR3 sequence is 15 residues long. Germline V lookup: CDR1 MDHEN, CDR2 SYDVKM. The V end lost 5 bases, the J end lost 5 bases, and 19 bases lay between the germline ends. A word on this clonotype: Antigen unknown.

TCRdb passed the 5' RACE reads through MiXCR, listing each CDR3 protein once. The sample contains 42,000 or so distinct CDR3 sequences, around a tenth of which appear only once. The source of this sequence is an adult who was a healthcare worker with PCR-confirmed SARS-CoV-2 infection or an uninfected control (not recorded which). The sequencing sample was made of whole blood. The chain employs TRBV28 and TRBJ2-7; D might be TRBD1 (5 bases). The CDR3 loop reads CASSLIASQGHEQYF. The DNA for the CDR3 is TGTGCCAGCAGTCTAATTGCGAGCCAGGGCCACGAGCAGTACTTC.